Below are 20 T cell receptor beta chains sequenced from a single sample in a study of response to subunit inactivated influenza vaccine. TCRdb processed the RT-PCR reads anew with MiXCR; each CDR3 protein has one entry. This table has a few hundred thousand distinct CDR3 sequences, 10% to 12% appearing once. The same sample was also studied in work on T cells expressing NK-cell markers. From that study: The cDNA for TCR beta came from 5'RACE template switching with UMIs.

The starting material was PBMCs from blood, obtained on the day of vaccination. The receptors were gathered from a man aged 50-60 years who received an inactivated influenza vaccine.

This clonotype was picked up many times. CDR3: CASSEGQTKTYEQYF. CDR3 nucleotide sequence: TGTGCCAGCAGTGAGGGACAGACTAAGACCTACGAGCAGTACTTC. The chain uses TRBV2 and TRBJ2-7, with 7 bases aligning to TRBD1. Germline V gene sequence: CDR1 SNHLY, CDR2 FYNNEI. The CDR3 is 15 residues long. Trimming removed 3 bases from V and 2 bases from J; junction bases left unmatched: 7. Full variable domain (remainder filled in from reference TRBV2 and TRBJ2-7): EPEVTQTPSHQVTQMGQEVILRCVPISNHLYFYWYRQILGQKVEFLVSFYNNEISEKSEIFDDQFSVERPDGSNFTLKIRSTKLEDSAMYFCASSEGQTKTYEQYFGPGTRLTVT.

This clonotype has just a few counts. This chain connects TRBV12-3 or TRBV12-4 to TRBJ2-1, with a tentative D call TRBD2 (7 bases). V was cut by 4 bases and J by 9 bases, with 16 bases left in between. The CDR3 has 14 amino acids. This CDR3 is CASSSRGGRVEQFF. The DNA for the CDR3 is TGTGCCAGCAGTTCGAGGGGGGGCCGGGTTGAGCAGTTCTTC.

This clonotype has more than one count but fewer than ten. The chain has TRBV5-1 and TRBJ1-1; perhaps TRBD1 as D (5 bases). The CDR3 is 13 amino acids. V lost 4 bases and J lost 6, with 13 bases in between. From germline, CDR1 is SGHRS and CDR2 YFSETQ. CDR3 DNA sequence: TGCGCCAGCAGCCCCCTCGGGACTCCTGAAGCTTTCTTT. Amino acid sequence: CASSPLGTPEAFF.

Ten or more counts support this clonotype. The rearrangement joins TRBV14 to TRBJ2-3; no firm D call. This CDR3 is built from 12 residues. The V gene lost 4 bases and the J gene lost 9 bases, with 11 bases spanning the gap. CDR1 and CDR2 (germline): SGHDN, FVKESK. CDR3 DNA sequence: TGTGCCAGCAGCCCGCTAGGCACGACGCAGTATTTT. The encoded protein is CASSPLGTTQYF.

This clonotype was recorded many times. CDR3 loop: CASSQETGETQYF. CDR3 sequence (DNA): TGCGCCAGCAGCCAAGAAACGGGAGAGACCCAGTACTTC. The chain is built from TRBV4-1 and TRBJ2-5; D not resolved. The V gene's germline CDR1 is MGHRA and CDR2 YSYEKL. Trimming stripped 0 bases from V and 4 bases from J, with 6 bases between. This CDR3 has 13 residues.

In its sample, this clonotype was seen many times. The chain employs TRBV10-3 and TRBJ1-1, with 9 bases lining up with TRBD1. The CDR3 has 15 amino acids. V was clipped by 10 bases and J by 0 bases; unmatched bases: 9. The germline CDR1 and CDR2 sequences are ENHRY and SYGVKD. CDR3 bases: TGTGCCACCCAGAGGACAGGGGACGTGAACACTGAAGCTTTCTTT. Encoded protein: CATQRTGDVNTEAFF.

The gene calls are TRBV4-1 and TRBJ2-3, with 8 bases that match TRBD2. CDR1 is MGHRA and CDR2 is YSYEKL in the germline V gene. Unmatched junction bases numbered 14, after V lost 1 base and J lost 5 bases. The CDR3 extends over 18 amino acids. Here the CDR3 reads CASSQGGLLRGAQDTQYF. As DNA, the CDR3 is TGCGCCAGCAGCCAAGGGGGGCTTCTGCGGGGGGCCCAAGATACGCAGTATTTT.

This clonotype was observed many times. The chain joins TRBV7-2 to TRBJ2-7, with D hard to call. The CDR3 is 14 residues long. From germline, CDR1 is SGHTA and CDR2 FQGNSA. Trimming left V 3 bases short and J 0 bases short, with 9 bases between. The CDR3 region is CASSFSVSSYEQYF. The DNA for the CDR3 is TGTGCCAGCAGCTTCAGCGTCTCCTCCTACGAGCAGTACTTC.

This chain joins TRBV12-3 or TRBV12-4 and TRBJ2-1; D ambiguous. Trimming shortened V by 7 bases and J by 6 bases, and 7 bases separated the two germline ends. This CDR3 comprises 11 residues. This CDR3 reads CASTPGNEQFF. Written as DNA, the CDR3 is TGTGCCAGCACCCCTGGCAATGAGCAGTTCTTC.

V gene TRBV28 combines with J gene TRBJ2-1, with 15 bases identical to TRBD2. Trimming cost V 3 bases and J 3 bases; bases outside gene matches: 6. The length of the CDR3 is 18 residues. The germline gives CDR1 MDHEN, CDR2 SYDVKM. As DNA, the CDR3 is TGTGCCAGCAGTTTCCGGACTAGCGGGGGGGCTGGCTACAATGAGCAGTTCTTC. It translates to CASSFRTSGGAGYNEQFF.

Comments on this clonotype: This may arise from a read error, as a much more abundant clone is one base away. The gene calls are TRBV20-1 and TRBJ2-7; the D gene could be TRBD1 or TRBD2 (5 bases each). Germline assignment: CDR1 DFQATT and CDR2 SNEGSKA (reference sequence). This CDR3 has 14 residues. Here the CDR3 reads CNARAVRDAYEQYF. In DNA, the CDR3 is TGCAATGCTAGAGCAGTAAGGGACGCCTACGAGCAGTACTTC.

The chain uses TRBV7-9 and TRBJ1-6; 9 positions agree with TRBD1. CDR1 SEHNR and CDR2 FQNEAQ come from the germline V gene (reference sequence). The CDR3 loop spans 13 amino acids. The junction had 7 bases not matched to a gene; V was cut back by 2 bases and J by 17 bases. The CDR3 sequence is CASSLSPGQGFHF. In DNA, the CDR3 is TGTGCCAGCAGCTTATCACCGGGACAGGGTTTCCACTTT.

This clonotype was seen a handful of times. The chain links TRBV7-8 to TRBJ2-1; 11 bases fit TRBD2. The CDR3 has 17 residues. J lost 5 bases, V lost 4 bases, and 10 bases had no gene match. Germline lookup yields CDR1 SGHVS and CDR2 FQNEAQ. The CDR3: CASSSMRLAGRNNEQFF. The CDR3 DNA is TGTGCCAGCAGCTCAATGCGACTAGCGGGAAGAAACAATGAGCAGTTCTTC.

There are a few counts of this clonotype. The chain couples TRBV27 to TRBJ1-5; the match to TRBD1 covers 7 bases. V lost 2 bases, J lost 0 bases, and 4 bases stayed unmatched. The germline V gene encodes CDR1 MNHEY and CDR2 SMNVEV (reference sequence). This CDR3 contains 16 residues. The CDR3 here is CASSLIGTDSNQPQHF. The CDR3 region has the DNA TGTGCCAGCAGTTTAATTGGGACAGATAGCAATCAGCCCCAGCATTTT.

This clonotype appeared a few times. CDR3 in amino acids: CSARGREETQYF. The DNA for the CDR3 is TGCAGTGCTAGGGGGAGGGAAGAGACCCAGTACTTC. The chain links TRBV20-1 to TRBJ2-5, with TRBD2 matching over 7 bases. This CDR3 is built from 12 residues. The J segment lost 3 bases and the V segment lost 3 bases, leaving 1 base of the junction unmatched. CDR1 and CDR2 (germline): DFQATT, SNEGSKA (reference sequence).

This clonotype has more than one count but fewer than ten. This rearrangement joins TRBV29-1 to TRBJ2-1; D unresolved. There are 10 residues in the CDR3. V was shortened by 4 bases and J by 8 bases, with 6 bases between the two germline ends. CDR1 and CDR2 (germline): SQVTM, ANQGSEA. Written as DNA, the CDR3 is TGCAGCGTTGTATCAGATGAGCAGTTCTTC. Translation gives CSVVSDEQFF.

This clonotype was detected a few times. The genes are TRBV20-1 and TRBJ1-5; a weak D match, TRBD1 (5 bases). The CDR3 runs 14 residues. V dropped 6 bases and J dropped 4 bases, with 16 bases sitting between them. Germline assignment: CDR1 DFQATT and CDR2 SNEGSKA (reference sequence). The CDR3 here is CSAFTRGGNQPQHF. The CDR3 DNA follows: TGCAGTGCCTTTACACGGGGCGGGAATCAGCCCCAGCATTTT.

A few counts support this clonotype. As DNA, the CDR3 is TGTGCCAGCAGCTTCGGGACAGGCGACTATGAGCAGTTCTTC. Translation: CASSFGTGDYEQFF. The genes are TRBV7-2 and TRBJ2-1, with 8 bases matching TRBD1. The CDR3 covers 14 residues. The germline V gene has CDR1 SGHTA and CDR2 FQGNSA. J lost 8 bases, V lost 3 bases, and 6 bases had no gene match.

This clonotype came up a few times. The chain is built from TRBV12-3 or TRBV12-4 and TRBJ2-7; 9 nucleotides align to TRBD1. The CDR3 extends over 16 amino acids. With V trimmed by 1 base and J by 3 bases, 7 bases remained unmatched. The CDR3 loop is CASSLVWTGAIYEQYF. For the CDR3, the DNA is TGTGCCAGCAGTTTAGTGTGGACAGGGGCTATCTACGAGCAGTACTTC.

Only a few counts were recorded for this clonotype. The chain recombines TRBV7-2 with TRBJ2-1; 7 bases fit TRBD2. CDR1 is SGHTA and CDR2 is FQGNSA in the germline V gene. V trimming: 5 bases; J trimming: 10 bases; junction bases outside the gene matches: 8. This CDR3 is 13 amino acids long. The CDR3 DNA reads TGTGCCAGCAGCCTGACTAGCCCCGGGGAGCAGTTCTTC. This codes for CASSLTSPGEQFF.